This T cell receptor (beta chain) was captured by sequencing in a study of T-cell memory formation after mild COVID-19. General observations from the study: Confirmation of SARS-CoV-2 specificity was lacking for second-wave clones peaking day 37.

TCRdb called the 5' RACE reads again in MiXCR, with one record for every CDR3 protein. The sample includes fewer than 60,000 distinct CDR3 sequences, 25% to 35% seen only once; the top ten take approximately 43%. This CDR3 spans 15 amino acids. Trimming removed 4 bases at V and 1 base at J, with 10 bases between. Germline-derived CDR1 and CDR2 are LGHNA and YSLEER. This clonotype was counted between two and nine times. Its antigen remains unknown. The chain couples TRBV4-3 to TRBJ2-2; the D gene is possibly TRBD2 (5 bases). This TCR derives from a man in his late teens or twenties who had mild COVID-19 (a few samples of this study predate the infection). Cell type and time point are not known. The sample was PBMCs or a T cell subset sorted from them (not recorded which). In DNA, the CDR3 is TGCGCCAGCAGCCGGGAGACCCTGAACACCGGGGAGCTGTTTTTT. It yields the protein CASSRETLNTGELFF.